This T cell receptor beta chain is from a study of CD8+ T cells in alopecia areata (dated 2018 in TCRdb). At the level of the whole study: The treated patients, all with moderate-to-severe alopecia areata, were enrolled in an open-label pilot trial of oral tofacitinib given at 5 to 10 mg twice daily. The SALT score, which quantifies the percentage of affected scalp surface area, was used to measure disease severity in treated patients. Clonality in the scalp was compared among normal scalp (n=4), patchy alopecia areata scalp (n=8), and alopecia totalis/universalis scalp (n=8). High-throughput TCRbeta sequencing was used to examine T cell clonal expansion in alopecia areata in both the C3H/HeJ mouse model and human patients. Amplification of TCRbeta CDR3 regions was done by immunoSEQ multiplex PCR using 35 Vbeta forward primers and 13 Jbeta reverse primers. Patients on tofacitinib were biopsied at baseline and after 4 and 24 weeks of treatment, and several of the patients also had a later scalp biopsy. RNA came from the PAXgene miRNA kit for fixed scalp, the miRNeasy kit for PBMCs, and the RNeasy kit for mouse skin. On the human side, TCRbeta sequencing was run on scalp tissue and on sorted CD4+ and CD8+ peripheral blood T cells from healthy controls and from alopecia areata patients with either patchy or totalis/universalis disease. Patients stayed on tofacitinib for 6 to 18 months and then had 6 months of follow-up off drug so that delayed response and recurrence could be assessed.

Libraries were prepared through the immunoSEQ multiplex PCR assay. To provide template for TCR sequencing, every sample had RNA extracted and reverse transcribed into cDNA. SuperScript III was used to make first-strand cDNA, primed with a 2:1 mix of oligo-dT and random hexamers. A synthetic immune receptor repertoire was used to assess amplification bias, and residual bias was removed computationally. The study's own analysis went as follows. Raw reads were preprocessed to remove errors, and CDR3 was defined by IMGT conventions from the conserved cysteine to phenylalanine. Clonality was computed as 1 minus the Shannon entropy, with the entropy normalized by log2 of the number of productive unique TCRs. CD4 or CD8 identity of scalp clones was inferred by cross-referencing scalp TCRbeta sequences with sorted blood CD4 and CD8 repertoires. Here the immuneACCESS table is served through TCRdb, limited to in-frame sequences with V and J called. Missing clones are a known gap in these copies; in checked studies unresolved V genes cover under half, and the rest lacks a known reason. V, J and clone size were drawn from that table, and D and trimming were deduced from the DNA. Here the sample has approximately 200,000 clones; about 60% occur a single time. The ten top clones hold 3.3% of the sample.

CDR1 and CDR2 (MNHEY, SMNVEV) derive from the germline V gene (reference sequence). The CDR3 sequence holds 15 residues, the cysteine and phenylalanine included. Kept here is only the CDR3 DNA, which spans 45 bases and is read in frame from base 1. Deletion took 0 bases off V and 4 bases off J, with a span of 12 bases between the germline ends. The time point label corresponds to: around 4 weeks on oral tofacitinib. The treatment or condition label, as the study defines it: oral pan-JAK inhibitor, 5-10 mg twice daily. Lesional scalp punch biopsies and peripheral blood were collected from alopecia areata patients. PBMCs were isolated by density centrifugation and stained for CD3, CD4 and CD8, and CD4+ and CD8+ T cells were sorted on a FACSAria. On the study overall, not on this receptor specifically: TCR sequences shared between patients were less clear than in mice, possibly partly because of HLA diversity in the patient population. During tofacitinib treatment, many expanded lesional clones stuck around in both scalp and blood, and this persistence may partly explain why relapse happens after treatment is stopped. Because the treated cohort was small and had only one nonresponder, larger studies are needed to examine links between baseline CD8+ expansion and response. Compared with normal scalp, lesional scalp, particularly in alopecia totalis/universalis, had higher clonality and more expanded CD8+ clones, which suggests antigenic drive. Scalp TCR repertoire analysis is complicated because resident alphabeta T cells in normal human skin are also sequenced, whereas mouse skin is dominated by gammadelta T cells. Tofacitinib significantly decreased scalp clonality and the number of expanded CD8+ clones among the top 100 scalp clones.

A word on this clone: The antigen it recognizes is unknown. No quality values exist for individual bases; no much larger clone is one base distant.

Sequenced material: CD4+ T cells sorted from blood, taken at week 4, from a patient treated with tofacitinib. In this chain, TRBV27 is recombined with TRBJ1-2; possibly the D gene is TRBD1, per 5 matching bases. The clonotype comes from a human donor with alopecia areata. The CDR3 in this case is CASSLSGRDGYGYTF. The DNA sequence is TGTGCCAGCAGTTTATCTGGCAGGGACGGCTATGGCTACACCTTC.